This is a list of T cell receptor beta chains from one sample in a study of Ad26.COV2.S vaccination and SARS-CoV-2 variants. Profiled with immunoSEQ multiplex PCR; TCRdb holds only in-frame clones, not every one. This sample carries 300,000 to 400,000 clones, about nine tenths of them seen once, and the ten largest clones take 6.4%. Sequenced here: peripheral blood, sampled in a trial of Ad26.COV2.S vaccine versus placebo. Every receptor here comes from a person between 18 and 59 years old who received the Ad26.COV2.S COVID-19 vaccine or a placebo. Both conserved end residues are part of each CDR3. Fields, in order: D gene, J gene, V gene, clone size, CDR3 DNA, CDR3 protein. A D gene is named only where the DNA matches it firmly. A row's size may be missing; if present it is once, few, many or a size class.

>TRBD2|TRBJ2-3|TRBV7-9|-
TGTGCCAGCAGTCTAGCGGGAGGGCCAGCAGATACGCAGTATTTT
CASSLAGGPADTQYF
>TRBD2|TRBJ2-1|TRBV7-9|-
TGTGCCAGCAGCTTCCTAGCGGGAGGCGGGTACAATGAGCAGTTCTTC
CASSFLAGGGYNEQFF
>-|TRBJ2-1|TRBV4-3|-
TGCGCCAGCAGCCAGGACCGGATTTACAATGAGCAGTTCTTC
CASSQDRIYNEQFF
>-|TRBJ1-2|TRBV19|-
TGTGCCAGTAGTGCTCAATTCTACACCTTC
CASSAQFYTF
>TRBD1|TRBJ2-7|TRBV9|few
TGTGCCAGCAGCGAGGTAGGGGGCTTCGGGGAGCAGTACTTC
CASSEVGGFGEQYF
>-|TRBJ2-2|TRBV7-9|-
TGTGCCAGCAGCTTAGATTTCCACACCGGGGAGCTGTTTTTT
CASSLDFHTGELFF
>TRBD1|TRBJ1-2|TRBV19|-
TGTGCCAGTATCGGGACAGGCCACTATGGCTACACCTTC
CASIGTGHYGYTF
>-|TRBJ1-1|TRBV9|-
TGTGCCAGCAGCGTTGAACAGGGGAACACTGAAGCTTTCTTT
CASSVEQGNTEAFF
>-|TRBJ2-2|TRBV2|once
TGTGCCAGCATAGTAGGGCCCTTGGGGACCGGGGAGCTGTTTTTT
CASIVGPLGTGELFF
>-|TRBJ2-7|TRBV6-5|-
TGTGCCACCAAAAATCAAGGGGGCTCCTACGAGCAGTACTTC
CATKNQGGSYEQYF
>TRBD2|TRBJ2-7|TRBV7-3|once
TGTGCCAGCAGCTTAGGCGGGAGTAAGTCCTACGAGCAGTACTTC
CASSLGGSKSYEQYF
>TRBD1|TRBJ2-1|TRBV11-3|-
TGTGCCAGCAGCCAGGACAGGGTTGGGTACAATGAGCAGTTCTTC
CASSQDRVGYNEQFF
>TRBD1|TRBJ2-2|TRBV6-6|-
TGTGCCAGCAGCCGAACAACCGGGACAGGGAACACCGGGGAGCTGTTTTTT
CASSRTTGTGNTGELFF
>-|TRBJ1-4|TRBV11-2|-
TGTGCCAGCAGCTATGCAGGATATGGGGCCGGTGAAAAACTGTTTTTT
CASSYAGYGAGEKLFF
>TRBD1|TRBJ1-2|TRBV5-6|-
TGTGCCAGCAGCCCGGGGACAGCTCGTGGCTACACCTTC
CASSPGTARGYTF
>-|TRBJ1-1|TRBV2|few
TGTGCCAGCAAGAGGGAAACTGAAGCTTTCTTT
CASKRETEAFF
>-|TRBJ1-1|TRBV4-3|-
TGCGCCAGCAGCCAAGATTGGGGGGGGTTCACTGAAGCTTTCTTT
CASSQDWGGFTEAFF
>-|TRBJ2-6|TRBV7-8|-
TGTGCCAGCAGCTTAGCTTTTGGGGCCAACGTCCTGACTTTC
CASSLAFGANVLTF
>-|TRBJ2-3|TRBV6-5|-
TGTGCCAGCAGGTTGAGACATACGCAGTATTTT
CASRLRHTQYF
>-|TRBJ1-1|TRBV7-8|-
TGTGCCAGCAGCCAAAAGGGACGTCGGACTGAAGCTTTCTTT
CASSQKGRRTEAFF
>-|TRBJ2-7|TRBV3-1/TRBV3-2|-
TGTGCCAGCAGCCCACAAACAGGAACCGGCGAGCAGTACTTC
CASSPQTGTGEQYF
>-|TRBJ2-5|TRBV18|once
TGTGCCAGCTCACGCCCCCAAGAGACCCAGTACTTC
CASSRPQETQYF
>-|TRBJ2-2|TRBV18|-
TGTGCCAGCTCACCGACTGGGACCGGGGAGCTGTTTTTT
CASSPTGTGELFF
>-|TRBJ1-2|TRBV12-3/TRBV12-4|-
TGTGCCAGCAGGGGAAACAGGGTAGGGGGCTACACCTTC
CASRGNRVGGYTF
>-|TRBJ1-3|TRBV19|-
TGTGCCAGTATGCAGGGTTTAACTGGAAACACCATATATTTT
CASMQGLTGNTIYF
>-|TRBJ1-5|TRBV5-1|-
TGCGCCAGCAGCTTGTCTTGGGGGAGCAATCAGCCCCAGCATTTT
CASSLSWGSNQPQHF
>TRBD2|TRBJ2-1|TRBV7-2|-
TGTGCCAGCAGCTTATATGGACCGGGACTAGCAGCTGAGCAGTTCTTC
CASSLYGPGLAAEQFF
>-|TRBJ1-2|TRBV30|-
TGTGCCTGGAGTGTACTCCAGGACGGCCGCTCCCATTTCTATGGCTACACCTTC
CAWSVLQDGRSHFYGYTF
>-|TRBJ2-7|TRBV7-9|-
TGTGCCAGCAGCTTAAAAGGCTTTCGCGTTTGGGGCGAGCAGTACTTC
CASSLKGFRVWGEQYF
>-|TRBJ1-2|TRBV5-4|-
TGTGCCAGCAGCTTGACGGGATTTAACTATGGCTACACCTTC
CASSLTGFNYGYTF
>-|TRBJ2-3|TRBV9|-
TGTGCCAGCAGCCACGGGCTAACAGATACGCAGTATTTT
CASSHGLTDTQYF
>TRBD1|TRBJ1-1|TRBV6-2/TRBV6-3|-
TGTGCCAGCGGCCAGGACAGGCCAATGAACACTGAAGCTTTCTTT
CASGQDRPMNTEAFF
>-|TRBJ2-7|TRBV19|-
TGTGCCAGTACCCCTCGAGTAGACAGCTCCTACGAGCAGTACTTC
CASTPRVDSSYEQYF
>-|TRBJ1-3|TRBV9|-
TGTGCCAGCAGCGTGGAGGGGAACTCTGGAAACACCATATATTTT
CASSVEGNSGNTIYF
>-|TRBJ2-7|TRBV6-5|-
TGTGCCAGCAGTCGGCCCAGGTCCTACGAGCAGTACTTC
CASSRPRSYEQYF
>-|TRBJ2-7|TRBV6-5|-
TGTGCCAGCCAGGCTTCCTACGAGCAGTACTTC
CASQASYEQYF
>TRBD1|TRBJ1-2|TRBV6-1|-
TGTGCCAGCACCCCTGGGACAGGGCAATATGGCTACACCTTC
CASTPGTGQYGYTF
>-|TRBJ1-4|TRBV28|-
TGTGCCAGCAGTTCACCAGACAGCGGTCTCGAAAAACTGTTTTTT
CASSSPDSGLEKLFF
>TRBD1|TRBJ2-2|TRBV27|-
TGTGCCAGCAGTATACAGGGGCCCGACGCCGGGGAGCTGTTTTTT
CASSIQGPDAGELFF
>-|TRBJ1-5|TRBV3-1/TRBV3-2|-
TGTGCCAGCAGCCAAATATCCAATCAGCCCCAGCATTTT
CASSQISNQPQHF
>-|TRBJ1-1|TRBV6-5|-
TGTGCCAGCAGTTACTCAGGGTTGAACACTGAAGCTTTCTTT
CASSYSGLNTEAFF
>-|TRBJ2-7|TRBV5-1|-
TGCGCCAGCAGCTTGACGGGTGTCGGCTACGAGCAGTACTTC
CASSLTGVGYEQYF
>-|TRBJ2-7|TRBV27|-
TGTGCCAGCAGTCCCCAGTACGGTCGCGGCAGATACGAGCAGTACTTC
CASSPQYGRGRYEQYF
>-|TRBJ1-6|TRBV19|-
TGTGCCAGTAGTCAGAAGGTCAGCGAAAATTCACCCCTCCACTTT
CASSQKVSENSPLHF
>TRBD2|TRBJ2-3|TRBV5-8|-
TGTGCCAGCGCCCGGGGGGATGTCACAGATACGCAGTATTTT
CASARGDVTDTQYF